Listed below are T cell receptor beta chains from one sample, sequenced in a study of PD-1 blockade in classical Hodgkin lymphoma. Profiled with immunoSEQ multiplex PCR; TCRdb holds only in-frame clones, not every one. The sample has approximately 90,000 clones, around 80% seen once. The sample in question was peripheral blood mononuclear cells (PBMCs), obtained before the fourth cycle of nivolumab. All receptors come from a human donor with classical Hodgkin lymphoma. The CDR3 runs from the conserved cysteine through the conserved F or W. The D gene is left open where the match is weak. Expanded clones are given a class, and other clones once, few, many or no size at all.

TRBJ2-7 NA NA TRBV7-9 TGTGCCAGCAGCTCGGGACCGATCTACGAGCAGTACTTC CASSSGPIYEQYF
TRBJ2-2 NA TRBD2 TRBV5-1 TGCGCCAGCAGCCCCCAGCCTAGCGGGAACACCGGGGAGCTGTTTTTT CASSPQPSGNTGELFF
TRBJ2-7 NA NA TRBV10-3 TGTGCCATCTCCCCACAAGGCTACGAGCAGTACTTC CAISPQGYEQYF
TRBJ1-4 NA NA TRBV11-2 TGTGCCAGCACCCGAATTCCTAATGAAAAACTGTTTTTT CASTRIPNEKLFF
TRBJ2-3 NA NA TRBV30 TGTGCCCTCGTCCTTGTGGGAGATACGCAGTATTTT CALVLVGDTQYF
TRBJ1-2 NA NA TRBV5-6 TGTGCCAGCACCTTAATTAACAGGGTATTTGGCTACACCTTC CASTLINRVFGYTF
TRBJ1-1 few NA TRBV5-6 TGTGCCAGCAGCCGTTTACAGGGAGTCTTTCAGGCTTTCTTT CASSRLQGVFQAFF
TRBJ2-1 NA NA TRBV5-6 TGTGCCAGCAGCTTACTGTCAGCCCTCAATGAGCAGTTCTTC CASSLLSALNEQFF
TRBJ1-5 few TRBD1 TRBV6-5 TGTGCCAGCAGTTCATCCAGGGGGAATCAGCCCCAGCATTTT CASSSSRGNQPQHF
TRBJ1-1 NA NA TRBV19 TGTGCCAGTAGTATAGGGGGGACCACCTACACTGAAGCTTTCTTT CASSIGGTTYTEAFF
TRBJ2-7 NA NA TRBV28 TGTGCCAGCAGGACCGGTCAGGGGGGCCAGCACGAGCAGTACTTC CASRTGQGGQHEQYF
TRBJ2-1 NA TRBD2 TRBV9 TGTGCCAGCAGCGTAGGAGGGGGGACTAGCGGAGCGCGCTCCTACAATGAGCAGTTCTTC CASSVGGGTSGARSYNEQFF
TRBJ2-6 NA NA TRBV19 TGTGCCAGTAGTATCAGCCAGGCTGGGGCCAACGTCCTGACTTTC CASSISQAGANVLTF
TRBJ2-7 NA TRBD2 TRBV19 TGTGCCAGTAGTATTCTCGGGGGGGAGCAGTACTTC CASSILGGEQYF
TRBJ1-2 once NA TRBV19 TGTGCCAGTACAGGCACCGGCTATGGCTACACCTTC CASTGTGYGYTF
TRBJ2-4 NA TRBD2 TRBV18 TGTGCCAGCTCACCCCTCCCTAGCGGGAGGGCCTTTGACATTCAGTACTTC CASSPLPSGRAFDIQYF
TRBJ2-7 NA NA TRBV2 TGTGCCAGCAGTGTCGAGGGGCCTCTCTACGAGCAGTACTTC CASSVEGPLYEQYF
TRBJ1-1 NA TRBD1 TRBV9 TGTGCCAGCAGCCCAGACTTCCGGACAGGGCTCACTGAAGCTTTCTTT CASSPDFRTGLTEAFF
TRBJ2-5 NA NA TRBV11-2 TGTGCCAGCAGCCCAGCTGGGGTTCGGTTGCAAGAGACCCAGTACTTC CASSPAGVRLQETQYF
TRBJ2-5 NA TRBD2 TRBV19 TGTGCCAGTAGTCCCAGGCGGCCGGGACTAGCGGAAGAGACCCAGTACTTC CASSPRRPGLAEETQYF
TRBJ2-7 NA TRBD1 TRBV27 TGTGCCAGCAGGGCCGGGACAGGTTCCTACGAGCAGTACTTC CASRAGTGSYEQYF
TRBJ2-7 NA NA TRBV5-1 TGCGCCAGCAGCTTGTTAGGCACGGGGCCCCACGAGCAGTACTTC CASSLLGTGPHEQYF
TRBJ2-3 NA NA TRBV7-8 TGTGCCAGCAGCTTAGGCGTTAGGGGCACAGATACGCAGTATTTT CASSLGVRGTDTQYF
TRBJ2-2 NA TRBD2 TRBV18 TGTGCCAGCTCACCACTCTCCGTCTTAGCGGGAAGCACCGGGGAGCTGTTTTTT CASSPLSVLAGSTGELFF
TRBJ1-2 NA NA TRBV11-2 TGTGCCAGCAGCTTAGGCCCCGACACGTATGGCTACACCTTC CASSLGPDTYGYTF
TRBJ2-6 once NA TRBV6-5 TGCGCGAGTGGCAGGGTCGACTCTGGGGCCAACGTCCTGACTTTC CASGRVDSGANVLTF
TRBJ2-7 NA NA TRBV10-3 TGTGCCATCAGTATTACAGCCTACGAGCAGTACTTC CAISITAYEQYF
TRBJ2-5 once NA TRBV7-9 TGTGCCAGCAGCTCCGATACAGAGACCCAGTACTTC CASSSDTETQYF
TRBJ1-5 NA TRBD1 TRBV5-6 TGTGCCAGCAGCCGGACAGGAACAGGGTCAGGTCAGCCCCAGCATTTT CASSRTGTGSGQPQHF
TRBJ2-5 NA TRBD2 TRBV6-6 TGTGCCAGCAGGTCCCCCGGACTAGCGGGGCAAGAGACCCAGTACTTC CASRSPGLAGQETQYF
TRBJ2-1 NA NA TRBV11-1 TGTGCCAGCAGCTTAGAAACTAGATCCAGTGAGCAGTTCTTC CASSLETRSSEQFF
TRBJ1-4 NA TRBD1 TRBV7-9 TGTGCCAGCAGCCTCTCGGGACAGGGGTACGAAAAACTGTTTTTT CASSLSGQGYEKLFF
TRBJ1-3 NA TRBD1 TRBV7-2 TGTGCCAGCAGTCCCGACAGGGCGAGCTCTGGAAACACCATATATTTT CASSPDRASSGNTIYF
TRBJ1-1 NA NA TRBV5-1 TGCGCCAGCAGCTTGGACCCGGGGATGAACACTGAAGCTTTCTTT CASSLDPGMNTEAFF
TRBJ1-5 NA NA TRBV21-1 TGTGCCAGCGGGGGACAGGGCTATAGCAATCAGCCCCAGCATTTT CASGGQGYSNQPQHF
TRBJ1-3 NA NA TRBV28 TGTGCCAGTGAGACAGGCGGAAACACCATATATTTT CASETGGNTIYF
TRBJ2-1 few NA TRBV6-5 TGTGCCAGCAGCCGGTACAGGGACTCCTACAATGAGCAGTTCTTC CASSRYRDSYNEQFF
TRBJ2-7 NA NA TRBV30 TGTGCCTGGAAAAGAGACATCAGCTCCTACGAGCAGTACTTC CAWKRDISSYEQYF
TRBJ1-1 NA NA TRBV10-3 TGTGCCATCAGTGAGTCAGGCGGACAGACTAACACTGAAGCTTTCTTT CAISESGGQTNTEAFF
TRBJ2-1 NA NA TRBV6-6 TGTGCCAGCAGTCAGGGTAATGAGCAGTTCTTC CASSQGNEQFF
TRBJ2-7 NA TRBD1 TRBV28 TGTGCCAGCAGTTTCGGACAGGGGGCGGCCTACGAGCAGTACTTC CASSFGQGAAYEQYF